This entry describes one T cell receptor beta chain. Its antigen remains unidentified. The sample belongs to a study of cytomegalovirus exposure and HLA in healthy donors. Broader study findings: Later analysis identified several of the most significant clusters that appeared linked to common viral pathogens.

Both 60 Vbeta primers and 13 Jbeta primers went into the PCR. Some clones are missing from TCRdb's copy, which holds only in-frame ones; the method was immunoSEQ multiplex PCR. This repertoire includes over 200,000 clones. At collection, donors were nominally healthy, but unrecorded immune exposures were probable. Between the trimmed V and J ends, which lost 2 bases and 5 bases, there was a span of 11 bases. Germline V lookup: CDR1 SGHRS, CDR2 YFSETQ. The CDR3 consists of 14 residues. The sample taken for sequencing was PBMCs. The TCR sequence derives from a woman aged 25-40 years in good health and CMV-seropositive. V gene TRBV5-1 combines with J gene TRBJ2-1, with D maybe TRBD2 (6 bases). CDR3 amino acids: CASSLTPSDNEQFF. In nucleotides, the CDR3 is TGCGCCAGCAGCTTAACCCCTAGCGACAATGAGCAGTTCTTC.